The clone carrying this T cell receptor (beta chain) was counted once. The source of the sample is a study of blood T cell repertoires in COVID-19. Study in general: There were acute and convalescent COVID-19 samples, and they came from the United States, Italy and Spain.

In the original processing: Nucleated cell number was recorded as an estimate derived from reference gene primer amplification. Using immunoSEQ multiplex PCR, the repertoire was profiled, and TCRdb retains in-frame clones only, with some absent. V and J calls and clone size come straight from that table; D and trimming were deduced from the DNA. The data show more than 250,000 clones, with about nine tenths seen just once and 1% held by the top ten. The germline CDR1 and CDR2 sequences are KGHSH and LQKENI. The CDR3 spans 14 residues. V shed 0 bases and J shed 6 bases, with 10 bases lying between them.

The sequence derives from a man aged 50 to 60 with active or convalescent COVID-19. Sequenced: peripheral blood. The gene calls are TRBV18 and TRBJ2-3, with a tentative D call TRBD1 (5 bases). The CDR3 DNA is TGTGCCAGCTCACCACCCCTCACAGGCGATACGCAGTATTTT. Translation gives CASSPPLTGDTQYF. Full variable domain (remainder filled in from reference TRBV18 and TRBJ2-3): NAGVMQNPRHLVRRRGQEARLRCSPMKGHSHVYWYRQLPEEGLKFMVYLQKENIIDESGMPKERFSAEFPKEGPSILRIQQVVRGDSAAYFCASSPPLTGDTQYFGPGTRLTVL.